Listed here are 20 T cell receptor beta chains from one sample, sequenced in a study of CD8 T cells in ankylosing spondylitis. Which antigens these TCRs recognize remains unknown. MiXCR, run by TCRdb on the 5' RACE reads, gives a single entry per CDR3 protein. The profile shows fewer than 500,000 distinct CDR3 sequences, roughly 25% of them singletons. Overall study results and limits: It appeared that ankylosing spondylitis blood was characterized by a TCR beta motif of several highly homologous variants.

Input material: blood, either unsorted or a sorted T cell fraction (not recorded which). The origin of the receptors is a male donor with ankylosing spondylitis.

V gene TRBV20-1 combines with J gene TRBJ1-6; 10 bases are shared with TRBD1. Trimming at V came to 0 bases and at J to 7 bases, leaving 0 bases not matched to a gene. CDR3 length: 14 amino acids. CDR1 and CDR2 from the germline V gene are DFQATT and SNEGSKA (reference sequence). In DNA, the CDR3 is TGCAGTGCTAGAGAGGACAGGGGGAATTCACCCCTCCACTTT. Protein: CSAREDRGNSPLHF.

The rearrangement joins TRBV10-3 to TRBJ2-3; 9 bases are a match to TRBD2. The ends lost 4 bases at V and 2 bases at J; junction bases unmatched: 7. The V gene's germline CDR1 is ENHRY and CDR2 SYGVKD. This CDR3 is 16 amino acids long. CDR3 coding DNA: TGTGCCATCAGTGTAGGTGCGGGAGGGATCACAGATACGCAGTATTTT. Protein sequence: CAISVGAGGITDTQYF.

This clonotype was seen more than once but under ten times. The V call is TRBV18, the J call TRBJ2-7; 10 nucleotides line up with TRBD2. V lost 6 bases, J lost 3 bases, and 5 bases stayed unmatched. The CDR3 loop spans 14 amino acids. Per germline, CDR1 KGHSH and CDR2 LQKENI. CDR3 DNA: TGTGCCAGCTCCCCCGCTAGCGGGAGCTACGAGCAGTACGTC. Translated, it gives CASSPASGSYEQYV.

A few counts support this clonotype. V usage is TRBV15 and J usage is TRBJ2-6; 7 bases agree with TRBD2. The CDR3 is 15 amino acids. J lost 2 bases, V lost 7 bases, and 5 bases had no gene match. Germline CDR1 reads LNHNV; CDR2 reads YYDKDF (reference sequence). The CDR3 sequence is CATTREETGANVLTF. The CDR3 bases are TGTGCCACCACCCGGGAGGAGACTGGGGCCAACGTCCTGACTTTC.

The rearrangement links TRBV7-9 to TRBJ2-5; no definite D call. V was clipped by 7 bases and J by 1 base, with 10 bases between them. The CDR3 consists of 13 residues. Germline CDR1 is SEHNR and CDR2 is FQNEAQ (reference sequence). The CDR3 nucleotides are TGTGCCAGCACTCCGGTCATCCAAGAGACCCAGTACTTC. Protein sequence: CASTPVIQETQYF.

The table lists this clonotype with a few counts. CDR3: CASSLEPHGNEQFF. For the CDR3, the DNA is TGTGCCAGCAGCTTAGAACCCCACGGGAATGAGCAGTTCTTC. This chain uses TRBV11-2 with TRBJ2-1; D remains unclear. CDR3 length: 14 amino acids. Germline CDR1 reads SGHAT; CDR2 reads FQNNGV. The ends were cut back, 0 bases at V and 7 bases at J, with 10 bases in the middle.

This clonotype appeared a few times. The CDR3 DNA sequence: TGTGCCAGCAGCCAAGATGTGGTAGCGGTTAACACCGGGGAGCTGTTTTTT. It yields the protein CASSQDVVAVNTGELFF. The rearrangement uses TRBV4-2 and TRBJ2-2, with a possible D match to TRBD2 (6 bases). In germline, CDR1 is LGHNA, CDR2 YNFKEQ. V gave up 0 bases and J gave up 2 bases, with 13 bases separating them. The CDR3 runs to 17 residues.

The chain has TRBV3-1 and TRBJ2-2, with D possibly being TRBD1 (6 bases). Trimming pared 4 bases from V and 5 bases from J, leaving 14 bases between. The CDR3 consists of 15 residues. CDR1 LGHDT and CDR2 YNNKEL come from the germline V gene (reference sequence). This chain's CDR3 is CASSLTGHQTGELFF. CDR3 bases: TGTGCCAGCAGCCTAACGGGACATCAGACCGGGGAGCTGTTTTTT.

The chain is built from TRBV5-1 and TRBJ1-1; D ambiguous. This CDR3 has 15 residues. Germline CDR1 SGHRS, CDR2 YFSETQ. Trimming pared 0 bases from V and 1 base from J, leaving 10 bases between. As DNA, the CDR3 is TGCGCCAGCAGCTTGGCCCCGGGCTCGAACACTGAAGCTTTCTTT. Its protein product is CASSLAPGSNTEAFF.

This clonotype was seen only a few times. J is TRBJ2-1 and V is TRBV12-3 or TRBV12-4; D is possibly TRBD1 (6 bases). This CDR3 spans 13 amino acids. Deletions cut 4 bases from V and 3 bases from J, with 7 bases between. The CDR3 region has the DNA TGTGCCAGCAGTTACAGGGTCTACAATGAGCAGTTCTTC. Translating gives CASSYRVYNEQFF.

The chain recombines TRBV5-1 with TRBJ2-1; the match to TRBD1 covers 9 bases. V shed 4 bases and J 7 bases; nucleotides not matched to a gene: 6. The CDR3 has 14 amino acids. Germline-derived CDR1 and CDR2 are SGHRS and YFSETQ. The CDR3 is CASSAGTGINEQFF. The CDR3 nucleotides read TGCGCCAGCAGCGCAGGGACAGGGATAAATGAGCAGTTCTTC.

There are a few counts of this clonotype. The V call is TRBV5-1, the J call TRBJ2-7, with 9 bases fitting TRBD1. The CDR3 is 15 residues long. With V trimmed by 0 bases and J by 3 bases, 4 bases remained unmatched. The germline V gene encodes CDR1 SGHRS and CDR2 YFSETQ. The chain's CDR3 is CASSLGTGEIYEQYF. Written as DNA, the CDR3 is TGCGCCAGCAGCTTGGGGACAGGGGAAATCTACGAGCAGTACTTC.

The chain is built from TRBV7-9 and TRBJ2-5; the D call may be TRBD1 or TRBD2 (5 bases each). This CDR3 contains 16 residues. Trimming took off 5 bases at V and 1 base at J, with 17 bases between the two ends. Per the germline V gene, CDR1 is SEHNR and CDR2 is FQNEAQ (reference sequence). The CDR3 protein is CASSPPGAASQETQYF. CDR3 DNA sequence: TGTGCCAGCAGCCCGCCCGGGGCGGCGTCCCAAGAGACCCAGTACTTC. Combining the CDR3 with reference TRBV7-9 and TRBJ2-5 gives the whole variable domain DTGVSQNPRHKITKRGQNVTFRCDPISEHNRLYWYRQTLGQGPEFLTYFQNEAQLEKSRLLSDRFSAERPKGSFSTLEIQRTEQGDSAMYLCASSPPGAASQETQYFGPGTRLLVL.

This clonotype turned up a few times. CDR3 coding DNA: TGTGCCAGCAGTTTGGGAGGGAGGGCCGGGGGTTTATCTACAGATACGCAGTATTTT. This codes for CASSLGGRAGGLSTDTQYF. The chain has TRBV12-3 or TRBV12-4 and TRBJ2-3, with 7 bases matching TRBD2. Losses at the gene ends were 3 bases for V and 3 bases for J; bases not matched to a gene: 18. The CDR3 is made up of 19 amino acids.

The chain combines TRBV7-9 with TRBJ2-1; D is uncertain. V dropped 1 base and J dropped 2 bases, with 3 bases sitting between them. CDR1 and CDR2 (germline): SEHNR, FQNEAQ (reference sequence). The CDR3 has 13 amino acids. The CDR3 loop is CASSLDAYNEQFF. The CDR3 DNA reads as TGTGCCAGCAGCTTAGACGCCTACAATGAGCAGTTCTTC.

This clonotype showed up many times. V gene TRBV5-1 combines with J gene TRBJ2-1; 7 positions match TRBD2. The CDR3 runs 16 residues. Germline lookup yields CDR1 SGHRS and CDR2 YFSETQ. V trimming: 0 bases; J trimming: 3 bases; junction bases outside the gene matches: 6. The CDR3 DNA is TGCGCCAGCAGCTTGGGTGCGGCTAGCGGCTACAATGAGCAGTTCTTC. It is translated as CASSLGAASGYNEQFF. The whole variable domain, filled in from reference TRBV5-1 and TRBJ2-1, reads KAGVTQTPRYLIKTRGQQVTLSCSPISGHRSVSWYQQTPGQGLQFLFEYFSETQRNKGNFPGRFSGRQFSNSRSEMNVSTLELGDSALYLCASSLGAASGYNEQFFGPGTRLTVL.

The chain couples TRBV10-3 to TRBJ1-5; tentative D call: TRBD1 (5 bases). Per germline, CDR1 ENHRY and CDR2 SYGVKD. Trimming removed 1 base from V and 6 bases from J, with 7 bases in between. The CDR3 has 13 amino acids. CDR3 amino acids: CAISEYRFQPQHF. The CDR3 DNA follows: TGTGCCATCAGTGAGTACAGGTTTCAGCCCCAGCATTTT.

This clonotype has more than one count but fewer than ten. CDR3: CSALTRGTQYF. The CDR3 DNA is TGCAGTGCCTTGACTAGAGGGACCCAGTACTTC. V and J are TRBV20-1 and TRBJ2-5; TRBD2 is a possible D gene (6 bases). Germline assignment: CDR1 DFQATT and CDR2 SNEGSKA (reference sequence). This CDR3 is 11 amino acids long. With 6 bases removed from V and 7 bases from J, the gap between germline ends came to 12 bases.

V usage is TRBV5-6 and J usage is TRBJ2-5; 7 bases align to TRBD1. Germline CDR1 SGHDT, CDR2 YYEEEE. This CDR3 contains 14 residues. Trimming removed 4 bases from V and 5 bases from J; junction bases left unmatched: 8. The DNA for the CDR3 is TGTGCCAGCAGCCCGACAGGGAGATGGGAGACCCAGTACTTC. This sequence encodes CASSPTGRWETQYF.

The chain combines TRBV20-1 with TRBJ2-5; D is undetermined. The CDR3 runs 15 residues. Germline V gene sequence: CDR1 DFQATT, CDR2 SNEGSKA (reference sequence). The V and J ends lost 0 bases and 1 base respectively, with 12 bases between them. The DNA of the CDR3 is TGCAGTGCTAGAGATCCTACAGCCTTCCAAGAGACCCAGTACTTC. Translated, it gives CSARDPTAFQETQYF.